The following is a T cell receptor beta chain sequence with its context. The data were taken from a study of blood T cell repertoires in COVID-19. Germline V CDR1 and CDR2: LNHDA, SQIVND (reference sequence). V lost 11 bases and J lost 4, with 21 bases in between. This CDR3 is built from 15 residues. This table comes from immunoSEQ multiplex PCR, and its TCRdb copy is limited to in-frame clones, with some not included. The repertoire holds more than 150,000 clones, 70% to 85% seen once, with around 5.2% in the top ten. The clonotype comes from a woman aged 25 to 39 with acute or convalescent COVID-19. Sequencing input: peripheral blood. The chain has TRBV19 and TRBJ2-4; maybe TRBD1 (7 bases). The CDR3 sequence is CASGGLDGHKNIQYF. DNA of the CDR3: TGTGCCTCAGGGGGACTTGACGGACATAAAAACATTCAGTACTTC.